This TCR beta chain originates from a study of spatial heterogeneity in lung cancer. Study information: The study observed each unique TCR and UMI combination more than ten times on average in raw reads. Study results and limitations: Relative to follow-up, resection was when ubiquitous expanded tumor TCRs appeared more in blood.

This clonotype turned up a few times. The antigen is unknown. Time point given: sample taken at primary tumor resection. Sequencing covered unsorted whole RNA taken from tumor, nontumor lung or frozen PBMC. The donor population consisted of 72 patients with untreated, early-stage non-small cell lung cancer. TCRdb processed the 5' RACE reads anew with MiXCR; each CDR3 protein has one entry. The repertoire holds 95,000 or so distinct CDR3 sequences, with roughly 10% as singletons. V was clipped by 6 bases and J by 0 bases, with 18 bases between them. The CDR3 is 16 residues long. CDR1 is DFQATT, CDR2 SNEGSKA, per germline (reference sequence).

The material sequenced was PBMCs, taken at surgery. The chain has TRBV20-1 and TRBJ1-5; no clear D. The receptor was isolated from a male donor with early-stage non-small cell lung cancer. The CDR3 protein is CSAMDGPRYSNQPQHF. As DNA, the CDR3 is TGCAGTGCGATGGACGGGCCCAGGTATAGCAATCAGCCCCAGCATTTT.